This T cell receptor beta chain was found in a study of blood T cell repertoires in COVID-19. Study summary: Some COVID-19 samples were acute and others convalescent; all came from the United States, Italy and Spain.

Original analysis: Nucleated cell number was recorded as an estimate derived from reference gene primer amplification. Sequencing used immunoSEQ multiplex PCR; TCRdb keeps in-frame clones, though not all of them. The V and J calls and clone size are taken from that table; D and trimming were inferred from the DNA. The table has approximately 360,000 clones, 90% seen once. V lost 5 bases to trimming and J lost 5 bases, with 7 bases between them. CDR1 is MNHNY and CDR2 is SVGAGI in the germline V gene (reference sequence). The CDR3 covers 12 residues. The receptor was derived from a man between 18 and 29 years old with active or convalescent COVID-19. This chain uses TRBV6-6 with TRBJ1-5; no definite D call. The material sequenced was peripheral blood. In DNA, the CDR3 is TGTGCCAGCAGTGGGCCGGATCAGCCCCAGCATTTT. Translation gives CASSGPDQPQHF.